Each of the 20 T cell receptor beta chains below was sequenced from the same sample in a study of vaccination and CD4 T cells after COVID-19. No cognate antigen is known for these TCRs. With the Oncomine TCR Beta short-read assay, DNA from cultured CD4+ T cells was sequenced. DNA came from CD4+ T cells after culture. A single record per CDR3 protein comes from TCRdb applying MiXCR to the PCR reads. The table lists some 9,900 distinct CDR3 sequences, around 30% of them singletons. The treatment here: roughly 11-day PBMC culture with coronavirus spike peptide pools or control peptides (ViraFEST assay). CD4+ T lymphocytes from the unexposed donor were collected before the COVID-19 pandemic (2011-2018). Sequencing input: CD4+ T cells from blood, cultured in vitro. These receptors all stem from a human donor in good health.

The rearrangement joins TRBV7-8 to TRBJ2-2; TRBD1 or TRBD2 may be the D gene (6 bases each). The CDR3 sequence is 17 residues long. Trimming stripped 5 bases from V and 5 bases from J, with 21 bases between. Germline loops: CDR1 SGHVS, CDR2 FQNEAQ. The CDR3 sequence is CASSKRGDPRGTGELFF. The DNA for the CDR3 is TGTGCCAGCAGCAAAAGGGGGGACCCTCGAGGGACCGGGGAGCTGTTTTTT.

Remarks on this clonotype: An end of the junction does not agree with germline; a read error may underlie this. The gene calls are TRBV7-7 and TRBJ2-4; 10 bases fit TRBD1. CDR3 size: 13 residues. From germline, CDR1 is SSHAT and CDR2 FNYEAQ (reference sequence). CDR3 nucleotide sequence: TGTGCTAGCAGTCGGGGACAGGGGAACATTCAGTACTTC. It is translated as CASSRGQGNIQYF.

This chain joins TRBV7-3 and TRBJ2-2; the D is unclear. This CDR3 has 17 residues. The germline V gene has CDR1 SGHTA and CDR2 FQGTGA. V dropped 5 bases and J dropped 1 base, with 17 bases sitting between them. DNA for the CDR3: TGTGCCAGCAGCACCCGTCGTGTAGTTGGGAACACCGGGGAGCTGTTTTTT. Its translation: CASSTRRVVGNTGELFF. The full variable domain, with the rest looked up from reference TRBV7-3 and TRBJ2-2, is GAGVSQTPSNKVTEKGKYVELRCDPISGHTALYWYRQSLGQGPEFLIYFQGTGAADDSGLPNDRFFAVRPEGSVSTLKIQRTERGDSAVYLCASSTRRVVGNTGELFFGEGSRLTVL.

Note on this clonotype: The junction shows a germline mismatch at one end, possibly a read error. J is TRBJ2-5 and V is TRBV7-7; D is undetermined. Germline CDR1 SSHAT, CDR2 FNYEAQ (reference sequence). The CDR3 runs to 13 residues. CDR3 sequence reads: CASSSTIQETQYF. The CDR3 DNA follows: TGTGCTAGCAGCTCAACTATACAAGAGACCCAGTACTTC.

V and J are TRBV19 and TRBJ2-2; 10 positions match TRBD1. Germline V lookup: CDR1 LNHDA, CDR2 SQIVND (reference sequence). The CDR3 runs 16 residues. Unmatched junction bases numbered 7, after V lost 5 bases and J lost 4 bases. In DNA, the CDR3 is TGTGCCAGTAGTCGCCCCGGGACAGGGGTCACCGGGGAGCTGTTTTTT. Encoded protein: CASSRPGTGVTGELFF.

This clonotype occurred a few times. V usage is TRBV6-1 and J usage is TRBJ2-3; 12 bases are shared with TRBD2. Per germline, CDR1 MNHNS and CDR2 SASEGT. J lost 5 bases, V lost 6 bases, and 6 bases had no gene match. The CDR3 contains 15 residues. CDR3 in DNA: TGTGCCAGCAGGGCGACTAGCGGGAGAGTAGATACGCAGTATTTT. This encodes CASRATSGRVDTQYF.

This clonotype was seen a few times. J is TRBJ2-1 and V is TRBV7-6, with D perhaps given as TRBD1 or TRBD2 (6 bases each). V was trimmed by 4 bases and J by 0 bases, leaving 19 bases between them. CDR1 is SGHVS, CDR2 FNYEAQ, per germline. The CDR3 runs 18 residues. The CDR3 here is CASSSVVGGSSSYNEQFF. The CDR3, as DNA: TGTGCCAGCAGCTCGGTTGTCGGGGGCTCGTCCTCCTACAATGAGCAGTTCTTC. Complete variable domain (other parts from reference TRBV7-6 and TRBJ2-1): GAGVSQSPRYKVTKRGQDVALRCDPISGHVSLYWYRQALGQGPEFLTYFNYEAQQDKSGLPNDRFSAERPEGSISTLTIQRTEQRDSAMYRCASSSVVGGSSSYNEQFFGPGTRLTVL.

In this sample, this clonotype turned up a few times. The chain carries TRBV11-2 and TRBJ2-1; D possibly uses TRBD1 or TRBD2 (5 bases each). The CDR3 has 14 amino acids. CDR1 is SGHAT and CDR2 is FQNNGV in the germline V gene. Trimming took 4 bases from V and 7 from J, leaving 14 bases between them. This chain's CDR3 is CASSSPTGANEQFF. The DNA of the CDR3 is TGTGCCAGCAGCTCCCCGACCGGGGCGAATGAGCAGTTCTTC.

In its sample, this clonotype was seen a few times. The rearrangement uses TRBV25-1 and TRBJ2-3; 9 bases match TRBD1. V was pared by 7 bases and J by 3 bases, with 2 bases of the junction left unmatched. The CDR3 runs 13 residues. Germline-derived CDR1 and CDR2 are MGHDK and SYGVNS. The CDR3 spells CASNRGPTDTQYF. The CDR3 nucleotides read TGTGCCAGCAACAGGGGGCCAACAGATACGCAGTATTTT.

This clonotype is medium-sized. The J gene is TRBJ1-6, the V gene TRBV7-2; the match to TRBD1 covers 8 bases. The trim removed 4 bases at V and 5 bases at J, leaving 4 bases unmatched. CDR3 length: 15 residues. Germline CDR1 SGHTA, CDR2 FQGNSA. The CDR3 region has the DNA TGTGCCAGCAGCTCCCAGACAGGGGATAATTCACCCCTCCACTTT. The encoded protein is CASSSQTGDNSPLHF.

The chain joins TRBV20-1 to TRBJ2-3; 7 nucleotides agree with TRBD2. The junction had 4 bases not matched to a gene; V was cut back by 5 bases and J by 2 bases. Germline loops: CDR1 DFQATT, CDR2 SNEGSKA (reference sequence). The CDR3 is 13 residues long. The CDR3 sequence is CSARLAATDTQYF. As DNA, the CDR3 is TGCAGTGCTCGGCTAGCGGCCACAGATACGCAGTATTTT.

CDR3 amino acids: CASSSPGAATEAFF. Here the CDR3 DNA reads TGTGCCAGCAGCTCCCCGGGGGCGGCGACCGAAGCTTTCTTT. V is TRBV7-9 and J is TRBJ1-1, with D maybe TRBD1 (6 bases). Germline CDR1 and CDR2: SEHNR and FQNEAQ (reference sequence). Trimming removed 4 bases at V and 8 bases at J, with 17 bases between. The CDR3 spans 14 residues. The whole variable domain, filled in from reference TRBV7-9 and TRBJ1-1, reads DTGVSQNPRHKITKRGQNVTFRCDPISEHNRLYWYRQTLGQGPEFLTYFQNEAQLEKSRLLSDRFSAERPKGSFSTLEIQRTEQGDSAMYLCASSSPGAATEAFFGQGTRLTVV.

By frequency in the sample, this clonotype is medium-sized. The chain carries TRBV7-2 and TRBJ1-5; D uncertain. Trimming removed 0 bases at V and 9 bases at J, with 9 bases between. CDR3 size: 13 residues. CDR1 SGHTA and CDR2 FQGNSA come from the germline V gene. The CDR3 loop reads CASSLASTRPQHF. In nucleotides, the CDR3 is TGTGCCAGCAGCTTAGCCAGCACCAGGCCCCAGCATTTT.

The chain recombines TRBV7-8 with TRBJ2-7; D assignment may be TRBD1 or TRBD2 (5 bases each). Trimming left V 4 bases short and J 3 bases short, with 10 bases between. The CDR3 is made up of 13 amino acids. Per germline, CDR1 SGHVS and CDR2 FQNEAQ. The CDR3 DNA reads TGTGCCAGCAGCTACAGTGGGGGCTACGAGCAGTACTTC. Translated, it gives CASSYSGGYEQYF.

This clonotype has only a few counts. This chain's CDR3 is CASSLNSQETQYF. For the CDR3, the DNA is TGTGCCAGCAGTTTAAACTCACAAGAGACCCAGTACTTC. This chain links TRBV27 with TRBJ2-5; no clear D. V lost 2 bases and J 2 bases, leaving 6 bases between the germline ends. The CDR3 spans 13 residues. CDR1 and CDR2 from the germline V gene are MNHEY and SMNVEV (reference sequence).

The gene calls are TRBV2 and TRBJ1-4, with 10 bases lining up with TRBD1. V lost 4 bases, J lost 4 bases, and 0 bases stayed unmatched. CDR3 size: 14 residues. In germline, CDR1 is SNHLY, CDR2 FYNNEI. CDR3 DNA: TGTGCCAGCAGTGGGGACAGGGGTAATGAAAAACTGTTTTTT. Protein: CASSGDRGNEKLFF.

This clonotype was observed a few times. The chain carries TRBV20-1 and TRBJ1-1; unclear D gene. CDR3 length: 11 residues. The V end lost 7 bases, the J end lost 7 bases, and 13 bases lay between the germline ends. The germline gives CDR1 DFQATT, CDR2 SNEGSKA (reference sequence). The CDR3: CSVGRIDEAFF. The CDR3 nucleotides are TGCAGTGTAGGCAGGATTGATGAAGCTTTCTTT.

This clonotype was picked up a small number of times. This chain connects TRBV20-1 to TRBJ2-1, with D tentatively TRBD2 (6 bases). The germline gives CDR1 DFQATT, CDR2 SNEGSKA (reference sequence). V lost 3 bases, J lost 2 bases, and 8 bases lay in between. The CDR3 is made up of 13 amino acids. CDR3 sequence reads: CSASGGTYNEQFF. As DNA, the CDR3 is TGCAGTGCTAGCGGAGGGACCTACAATGAGCAGTTCTTC.

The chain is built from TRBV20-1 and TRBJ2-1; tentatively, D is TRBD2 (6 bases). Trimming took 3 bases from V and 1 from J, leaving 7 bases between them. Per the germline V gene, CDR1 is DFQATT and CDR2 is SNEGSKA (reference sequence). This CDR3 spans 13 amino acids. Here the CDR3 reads CSASRGSYNEQFF. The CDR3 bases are TGCAGTGCTAGTCGGGGGTCCTACAATGAGCAGTTCTTC.

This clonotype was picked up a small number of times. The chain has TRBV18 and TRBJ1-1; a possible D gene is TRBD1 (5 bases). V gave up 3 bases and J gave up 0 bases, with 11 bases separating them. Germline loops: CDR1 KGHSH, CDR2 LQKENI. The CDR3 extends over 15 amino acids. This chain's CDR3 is CASSPARDMNTEAFF. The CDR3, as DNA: TGTGCCAGCTCACCTGCCAGGGATATGAACACTGAAGCTTTCTTT. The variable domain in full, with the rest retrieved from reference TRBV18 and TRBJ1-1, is NAGVMQNPRHLVRRRGQEARLRCSPMKGHSHVYWYRQLPEEGLKFMVYLQKENIIDESGMPKERFSAEFPKEGPSILRIQQVVRGDSAAYFCASSPARDMNTEAFFGQGTRLTVV.